A single sample gave rise to the 27 T cell receptor beta chains below, sequenced in a study of T cell responses to AZD1222 COVID-19 vaccine. Profiling relied on immunoSEQ multiplex PCR, and the TCRdb table lists in-frame clones only, not all of them. The sample lists tens of thousands of clones, approximately 85% occurring once. The sample in question was peripheral blood, obtained on day 0 of AZD1222 vaccination. The receptors come from an adult in good health.

This clone appeared a single time. The CDR3 loop reads CASSQWDSLSDTQYF. The DNA for the CDR3 is TGTGCCAGCAGCCAATGGGACAGCTTGTCAGATACGCAGTATTTT. V gene TRBV14 combines with J gene TRBJ2-3, with TRBD1 identical over 7 bases. After removal of 2 bases from V and 4 bases from J, the junction contained 6 bases not matched to a gene. Germline V gene lookup returns CDR1 SGHDN and CDR2 FVKESK. The CDR3 contains 15 residues.

The table lists this clone with a count of one. The rearrangement uses TRBV29-1 and TRBJ2-3, with 9 bases fitting TRBD1. The CDR3 has 13 residues. V shed 7 bases and J 1 base; nucleotides not matched to a gene: 3. CDR1 and CDR2 (germline): SQVTM, ANQGSEA. In DNA form, the CDR3 reads TGCAGCGAGGGACAGGGAGGCACAGATACGCAGTATTTT. Its protein product is CSEGQGGTDTQYF.

The genes are TRBV12-5 and TRBJ2-1, with D maybe TRBD2 (5 bases). CDR1 is LGHNT, CDR2 FRNRAP, per germline. The CDR3 sequence is 13 residues long. Deletions cut 5 bases from V and 8 bases from J, with 13 bases between. The CDR3 loop is CASGPSYSHEQFF. CDR3 in DNA: TGTGCTAGTGGTCCTAGCTATAGTCATGAGCAGTTCTTC. Looking up the rest from reference TRBV12-5 and TRBJ2-1 gives the full variable domain: DARVTQTPRHKVTEMGQEVTMRCQPILGHNTVFWYRQTMMQGLELLAYFRNRAPLDDSGMPKDRFSAEMPDATLATLKIQPSEPRDSAVYFCASGPSYSHEQFFGPGTRLTVL.

The genes are TRBV6-5 and TRBJ1-5, with D uncertain. This CDR3 spans 13 amino acids. Trimming pared 1 base from V and 7 bases from J, leaving 8 bases between. Per germline, CDR1 MNHEY and CDR2 SVGAGI. CDR3 sequence (DNA): TGTGCCAGCAGTTACTACCCGGACCAGCCCCAGCATTTT. Amino acids: CASSYYPDQPQHF.

The V and J genes are TRBV10-2 and TRBJ2-7; a possible D gene is TRBD1 (6 bases). The germline V and J ends were trimmed by 3 bases and 2 bases, with 14 bases remaining between them. This CDR3 region has 15 residues. CDR1 and CDR2 (germline): WSHSY, SAAADI. As DNA, the CDR3 is TGCGCCAGCAGTGACCAGGGGTCCTACCCCTACGAGCAGTACTTC. Translating gives CASSDQGSYPYEQYF.

The V call is TRBV2, the J call TRBJ2-7, with TRBD1 matching over 9 bases. V shed 7 bases and J 7 bases; nucleotides not matched to a gene: 20. Germline V CDR1 and CDR2: SNHLY, FYNNEI. The CDR3 loop spans 17 amino acids. The CDR3 is CASTFTLQGAGPGEQYF. CDR3 coding DNA: TGTGCCAGCACCTTCACCTTACAGGGGGCAGGGCCAGGGGAGCAGTACTTC. The full variable domain, in which reference TRBV2 and TRBJ2-7 provide the parts outside the CDR3, is EPEVTQTPSHQVTQMGQEVILRCVPISNHLYFYWYRQILGQKVEFLVSFYNNEISEKSEIFDDQFSVERPDGSNFTLKIRSTKLEDSAMYFCASTFTLQGAGPGEQYFGPGTRLTVT.

The chain employs TRBV4-1 and TRBJ2-3; D is unclear. The length of the CDR3 is 11 residues. CDR1 is MGHRA and CDR2 is YSYEKL in the germline V gene. V lost 5 bases and J 7 bases, leaving 7 bases between the germline ends. This CDR3 is CASSSFHTQYF. In DNA, the CDR3 is TGCGCCAGCAGCTCCTTTCATACGCAGTATTTT.

The chain uses TRBV6-5 and TRBJ1-5; unclear D gene. Germline-derived CDR1 and CDR2 are MNHEY and SVGAGI. The CDR3 covers 13 residues. V dropped 0 bases and J dropped 5 bases, with 5 bases sitting between them. CDR3 loop: CASSYSWDQPQHF. As DNA, the CDR3 is TGTGCCAGCAGTTACTCTTGGGATCAGCCCCAGCATTTT.

Remarks on this clone: One end of the junction is discordant with germline, which a read error may explain. The V gene is TRBV6-5, the J gene TRBJ1-4, with TRBD1 as a possible D gene (5 bases). Looked up from germline, CDR1 is MNHEY and CDR2 is SVGAGI. The CDR3 is made up of 13 amino acids. CDR3 nucleotides: TGCGGCAGCTGGGGGGAAGCGGGTGAAAAACTGTTTTTT. Its translation is CGSWGEAGEKLFF.

This chain's CDR3 is CASSQGSSYGYTF. Written as DNA, the CDR3 is TGTGCCAGCAGTCAGGGCAGTTCCTATGGCTACACCTTC. The chain carries TRBV2 and TRBJ1-2; D may be TRBD1 (5 bases). Germline V gene lookup returns CDR1 SNHLY and CDR2 FYNNEI. Trimming cost V 5 bases and J 4 bases, with 11 bases left between them. CDR3 size: 13 residues.

CDR3 nucleotides: TGTGCCAGCAGTTACTCTTGGGGGAGGGGTAAAGATACGCAGTATTTT. Its protein product is CASSYSWGRGKDTQYF. V and J are TRBV6-5 and TRBJ2-3, with TRBD2 identical over 7 bases. Trimming removed 0 bases from V and 5 bases from J; junction bases left unmatched: 8. The V gene's germline CDR1 is MNHEY and CDR2 SVGAGI. The CDR3 runs 16 residues.

This chain connects TRBV7-8 to TRBJ1-1; no reliable D call. The germline CDR1 and CDR2 sequences are SGHVS and FQNEAQ. V was trimmed by 2 bases and J by 1 base, leaving 8 bases between them. The CDR3 spans 14 residues. For the CDR3, the DNA is TGTGCCAGCAGCTTAAGCCGAACGAACACTGAAGCTTTCTTT. This gives the protein CASSLSRTNTEAFF.

The chain combines TRBV28 with TRBJ1-5; D is perhaps TRBD1 (6 bases). The CDR3 loop spans 14 amino acids. V was pared by 3 bases and J by 7 bases, with 13 bases between. Germline CDR1 MDHEN, CDR2 SYDVKM. The CDR3 bases are TGTGCCAGCAGTTTGGGGGCAGGGCGGCAGCCCCAGCATTTT. Translated: CASSLGAGRQPQHF. The full variable domain, in which reference TRBV28 and TRBJ1-5 provide the parts outside the CDR3, is DVKVTQSSRYLVKRTGEKVFLECVQDMDHENMFWYRQDPGLGLRLIYFSYDVKMKEKGDIPEGYSVSREKKERFSLILESASTNQTSMYLCASSLGAGRQPQHFGDGTRLSIL.

This chain joins TRBV5-5 and TRBJ1-1; TRBD1 might be the D (5 bases). Between the trimmed V and J ends, which lost 0 bases and 5 bases, there was a span of 11 bases. The CDR3 is 14 residues long. CDR1 is SGHKS, CDR2 YYEKEE, per germline (reference sequence). CDR3 in DNA: TGTGCCAGCAGCTTGGGCCACAGGATGACTGAAGCTTTCTTT. The encoded protein is CASSLGHRMTEAFF.

CDR3 sequence: CAWTGQVNYGYTF. The CDR3 DNA reads TGTGCCTGGACGGGACAGGTTAATTATGGCTACACCTTC. The V gene is TRBV30, the J gene TRBJ1-2; the match to TRBD1 covers 8 bases. The ends lost 4 bases at V and 5 bases at J; junction bases unmatched: 6. From germline, CDR1 is GTSNPN and CDR2 SVGIG (reference sequence). The CDR3 spans 13 residues.

The chain is built from TRBV3-1 (or the pseudogene TRBV3-2) and TRBJ2-3; no firm D call. The CDR3 is 14 residues long. The V and J ends lost 0 bases and 4 bases respectively, with 8 bases between them. Germline-derived CDR1 and CDR2 are LGHDT and YNNKEL (reference sequence). The CDR3 coding sequence is TGTGCCAGCAGCCAAGATCTGCTATCAGATACGCAGTATTTT. Protein: CASSQDLLSDTQYF.

The chain uses TRBV6-2 or TRBV6-3 and TRBJ2-3; no clear D. Germline V lookup: CDR1 MNHEY, CDR2 SVGEGT. There are 15 residues in the CDR3. Trimming shortened V by 2 bases and J by 4 bases, and 13 bases separated the two germline ends. The CDR3 sequence: CASSYTWAGSDTQYF. CDR3 nucleotide sequence: TGTGCCAGCAGTTACACTTGGGCTGGATCAGATACGCAGTATTTT.

This chain uses TRBV11-2 with TRBJ2-5; D is possibly TRBD2 (6 bases). The CDR3 has 13 residues. Germline CDR1 reads SGHAT; CDR2 reads FQNNGV. Trimming took off 1 base at V and 4 bases at J, with 7 bases between the two ends. CDR3 nucleotides: TGTGCCAGCAGCTTAGTCGGGGGAGAGACCCAGTACTTC. Its protein product is CASSLVGGETQYF.

The chain employs TRBV7-8 and TRBJ2-2, with a weak D call TRBD2 (6 bases). V was trimmed by 7 bases and J by 7 bases, leaving 19 bases between them. Germline-derived CDR1 and CDR2 are SGHVS and FQNEAQ. The CDR3 sequence is 15 residues long. The DNA of the CDR3 is TGTGCCAGCACCCCACGCCCGGTCGGGGGCGGGGAGCTGTTTTTT. Protein product: CASTPRPVGGGELFF.

The rearrangement links TRBV27 to TRBJ2-6; no clear D. The CDR3 runs to 14 residues. In germline, CDR1 is MNHEY, CDR2 SMNVEV (reference sequence). The V gene lost 7 bases and the J gene lost 3 bases, with 10 bases spanning the gap. The CDR3 spells CASTPQSGANVLTF. For the CDR3, the DNA is TGTGCCAGCACCCCCCAAAGTGGGGCCAACGTCCTGACTTTC.

This chain connects TRBV5-8 to TRBJ1-2; TRBD1 might be the D (6 bases). V dropped 5 bases and J dropped 7 bases, with 15 bases sitting between them. This CDR3 has 13 amino acids. Germline-derived CDR1 and CDR2 are SGHTS and YDEGEE. The CDR3 is CASSWGLSIGYTF. CDR3 DNA sequence: TGTGCCAGCAGTTGGGGGCTTTCTATTGGCTACACCTTC.

V and J are TRBV6-6 and TRBJ2-5, with D maybe TRBD2 (6 bases). The germline CDR1 and CDR2 sequences are MNHNY and SVGAGI (reference sequence). The CDR3 length is 15 residues. V shed 6 bases and J shed 5 bases, with 19 bases lying between them. The CDR3 region has the DNA TGTGCCAGCAGCCTCGGGAGAAGGGGTTTGGAGACCCAGTACTTC. It yields the protein CASSLGRRGLETQYF.

Here the CDR3 reads CASSRGRVVYEQYF. Here the CDR3 DNA reads TGTGCCAGCAGTCGCGGGAGGGTTGTGTACGAGCAGTACTTC. This chain connects TRBV6-5 to TRBJ2-7; 9 bases align to TRBD2. In germline, CDR1 is MNHEY, CDR2 SVGAGI. V was pared by 5 bases and J by 4 bases, with 6 bases of the junction left unmatched. The CDR3 is 14 amino acids.

V and J are TRBV5-1 and TRBJ1-6; no firm D call. The ends were cut back, 0 bases at V and 9 bases at J, with 13 bases in the middle. This CDR3 comprises 15 residues. Germline CDR1 is SGHRS and CDR2 is YFSETQ. Here the CDR3 DNA reads TGCGCCAGCAGCTTGGCCCCCCGGTCGGGTTCACCCCTCCACTTT. Its protein is CASSLAPRSGSPLHF.

The rearrangement links TRBV6-1 to TRBJ1-5; the D is unclear. This CDR3 spans 14 amino acids. The V gene's germline CDR1 is MNHNS and CDR2 SASEGT. The V end was cut by 0 bases, the J end by 0 bases, with 3 bases between. The CDR3 DNA reads as TGTGCCAGCAGTGAAGCGTATAGCAATCAGCCCCAGCATTTT. This encodes CASSEAYSNQPQHF.

The chain carries TRBV3-1 (or the pseudogene TRBV3-2) and TRBJ1-5; TRBD1 might be the D (6 bases). Per germline, CDR1 LGHDT and CDR2 YNNKEL (reference sequence). V lost 1 base, J lost 7 bases, and 11 bases lay in between. The CDR3 contains 14 residues. The CDR3: CASSQVGAGQPQHF. The CDR3, as DNA: TGTGCCAGCAGCCAAGTGGGGGCTGGACAGCCCCAGCATTTT.

This clone is a singleton in its sample. The chain links TRBV5-6 to TRBJ1-2, with D possibly being TRBD1 (5 bases). CDR1 and CDR2 (germline): SGHDT, YYEEEE. Trimming removed 4 bases from V and 2 bases from J, with 12 bases in between. The CDR3 spans 14 residues. CDR3 in DNA: TGTGCCAGCAGCCTGGACGGGGGGAACTATGGCTACACCTTC. It translates to CASSLDGGNYGYTF.